The T cell receptor beta chain described here comes from a study of beta chain features in type 1 diabetes (dated by TCRdb to the late 2010s). In terms of the full investigation: Mean age, gender distribution, total cell number and subset yield were not different between patients and healthy donors. A total of 100 million to 110 million sorted cells were examined across all samples, and a strong correlation was observed between cell number per subset and RNA yield. Naive and central memory subsets were obtained from all 30 or so donors, but regulatory and stem cell-like memory subsets were isolated from only 8 patients and roughly eight healthy donors. In the study, recently diagnosed type 1 diabetes patients and matched healthy donors were compared on the TCRB repertoires of their sorted circulating CD4+ T cell subsets.

V loses 5 bases of germline sequence and J loses 7 bases, and the interval between the two ends is 18 bases. CDR1 is given as PRHDT and CDR2 as FYEKMQ, both from the germline V gene (reference sequence). The CDR3 runs 15 amino acids, cysteine and phenylalanine included. CDR3 DNA is the only sequence kept; it has 45 bases, read in frame from the first base. Each donor gave one peripheral blood draw, averaging approximately 0.12 L, which was collected into heparinised tubes. A BD FACSAria II and a panel including CD45RO, CCR7, CD25, CD127, CD95 and CD27 were used to sort naive, central memory, regulatory and stem cell-like memory CD4+ T cells. All sorted populations exceeded 98% purity. PBMCs were isolated immediately by Lymphoprep density gradient centrifugation and stained directly without culture. So that batch effects would be minimized, each experiment stained and sorted samples in pairs, pairing one healthy donor with one patient.

General study outcomes and caveats: PCR may preferentially amplify shorter templates, but because patient and control samples were amplified and corrected together, any resulting skew would affect both groups equally. In all four CD4+ subsets, TCRB CDR3 length was moderately but significantly shorter in type 1 diabetes patients. Patients with type 1 diabetes made fewer insertions and deleted more nucleotides at VDJ recombination sites, implying thymic rearrangement abnormalities. Because the HLA sub-analyses included only small numbers of individuals, any influence of HLA type on TCRB rearrangement was left unresolved. The naive, central memory and regulatory TCRB repertoires appeared to resemble one another more closely among patients than among healthy donors. Because cDNA rather than genomic DNA was sequenced, highly expressing activated cells could have been over-represented, although no difference in activation and CD3 levels was found between groups.

This clone was detected only a few times. Its antigen is still unknown. Base-call qualities are not available, and no considerably larger clone is one nucleotide away. The entire amount of isolated RNA was reverse transcribed using the High Capacity cDNA Reverse Transcription Kit, so the sequenced TCRB transcripts were expressed ones. Deep immunoSEQ sequencing was applied to naive, central memory and regulatory T cell samples, giving an average of about 3.6 million total reads per sample. Sorted cells were lysed in RLT buffer, and RNA was extracted using DNase-treated RNeasy Micro or Mini kits according to cell number. To prevent cross-contamination, every cell subset was processed on its own, while patient and healthy donor samples were processed together. The immunoSEQ multiplex PCR was used to amplify TCRB sequences from cDNA, generating 87-bp fragments that spanned the CDR3 region. Sequencing of the amplicons was done on the Illumina HiSeq platform. The original methods were these. PCR bias was computationally corrected using synthetic template baselines, reads within Hamming distance 2 were collapsed, and singletons that could not be merged were discarded. By aligning reads against IMGT, V, D and J genes, CDR3 length, and insertions or deletions at six rearrangement sites were assigned. Clonotype counts were normalized to sorted cell number within each subset before computing true diversity and Gini coefficients with the tcR R package. The overlap coefficient, calculated on TCRB nucleotide sequences, was used to measure repertoire sharing. Out-of-frame TCRB sequences from naive cells were analyzed to stand in for the pre-selection repertoire. TCRdb holds this immuneACCESS table with in-frame rearrangements only. Some clones are missing; in checked studies, unresolved V genes explain under half, and the rest has no known cause. V and J calls and clone size come straight from that table; D and trimming were deduced from the DNA. The sample table records under 900,000 clones; about 17% of these occur just once. The ten most abundant clones make up 0.02% to 0.025% of the sample.

The source is a woman aged 18-29 years in good health. Sequenced input: naive CD4+ T cells from blood. The label giving this sample's cell subset or site can be read as: true naive CD4+ T cells. This chain is built from TRBV13 and TRBJ2-1; the D gene is perhaps TRBD2, from 6 matching bases. The CDR3 here reads CASSPGHGGVNEQFF. The nucleotide sequence is TGTGCCAGCAGCCCCGGGCACGGGGGAGTAAATGAGCAGTTCTTC.